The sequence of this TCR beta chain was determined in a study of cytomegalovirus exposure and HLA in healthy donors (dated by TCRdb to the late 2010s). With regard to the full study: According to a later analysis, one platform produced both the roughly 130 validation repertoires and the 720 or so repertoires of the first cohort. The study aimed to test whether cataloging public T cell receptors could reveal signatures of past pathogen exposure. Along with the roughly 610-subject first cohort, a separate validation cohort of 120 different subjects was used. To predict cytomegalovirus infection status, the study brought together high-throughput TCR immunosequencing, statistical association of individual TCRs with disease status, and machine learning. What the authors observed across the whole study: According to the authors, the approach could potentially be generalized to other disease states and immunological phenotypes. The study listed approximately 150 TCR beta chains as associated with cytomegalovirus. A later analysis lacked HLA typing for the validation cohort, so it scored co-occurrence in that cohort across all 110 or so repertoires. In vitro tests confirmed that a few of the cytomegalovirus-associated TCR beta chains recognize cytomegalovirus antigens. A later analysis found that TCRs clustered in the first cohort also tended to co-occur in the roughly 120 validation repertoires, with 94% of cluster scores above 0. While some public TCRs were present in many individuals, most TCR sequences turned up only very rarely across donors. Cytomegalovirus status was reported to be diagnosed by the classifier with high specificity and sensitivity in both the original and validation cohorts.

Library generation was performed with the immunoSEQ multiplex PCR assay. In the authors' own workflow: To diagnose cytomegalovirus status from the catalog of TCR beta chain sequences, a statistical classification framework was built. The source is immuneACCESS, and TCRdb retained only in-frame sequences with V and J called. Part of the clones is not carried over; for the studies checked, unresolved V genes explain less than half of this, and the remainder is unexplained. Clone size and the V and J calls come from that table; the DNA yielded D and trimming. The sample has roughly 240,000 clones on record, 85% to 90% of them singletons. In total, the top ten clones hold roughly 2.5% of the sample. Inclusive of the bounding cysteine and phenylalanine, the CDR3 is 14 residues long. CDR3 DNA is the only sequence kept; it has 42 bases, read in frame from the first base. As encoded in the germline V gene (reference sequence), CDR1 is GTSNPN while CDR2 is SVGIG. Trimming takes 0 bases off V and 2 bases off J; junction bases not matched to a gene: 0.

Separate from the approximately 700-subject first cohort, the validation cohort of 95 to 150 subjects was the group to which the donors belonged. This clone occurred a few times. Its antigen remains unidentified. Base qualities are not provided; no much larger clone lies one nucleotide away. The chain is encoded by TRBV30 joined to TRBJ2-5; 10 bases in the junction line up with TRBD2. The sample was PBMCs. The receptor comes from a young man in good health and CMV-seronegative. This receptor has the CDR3 CAWSVLAGQETQYF. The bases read TGTGCCTGGAGTGTACTAGCGGGACAAGAGACCCAGTACTTC.